The rows below give T cell receptor beta chains drawn from one sample of a study of OX40 agonist ivuxolimab in advanced cancers. Here immunoSEQ multiplex PCR was the method, and the copy in TCRdb shows in-frame clones only, minus some. The sample contains roughly 72,000 clones, roughly 94% of which appear only once. The sample was CD4+ or CD8+ T cells sorted from blood, taken in a trial of the OX40 agonist ivuxolimab. The source of these receptors is an adult with an advanced solid tumor such as melanoma, head and neck, liver or kidney cancer. CDR3s include the opening cysteine and the closing phenylalanine or tryptophan. D genes are given only for firm matches. Size is omitted from some rows. Given values are once, few, many or a class for expanded clones.

j_call | d_call | v_call | clone_size | cdr3_length | cdr3_nt | cdr3_aa
TRBJ2-7 | NA | TRBV7-9 | NA | 16 | TGTGCCAGCAGCTCCAGCACGGGGATAGACTCCTACGAGCAGTACTTC | CASSSSTGIDSYEQYF
TRBJ2-1 | NA | TRBV4-3 | NA | 18 | TGCGCCAGCAGCCAAGGCTCAGCGCCCCTGAGCTCCTACAATGAGCAGTTCTTC | CASSQGSAPLSSYNEQFF
TRBJ2-7 | TRBD1 | TRBV7-9 | NA | 13 | TGTGCCAGCAGCTCCGGAGGACAGGCCGAGCAGTACTTC | CASSSGGQAEQYF
TRBJ2-7 | NA | TRBV25-1 | NA | 15 | TGTGCCAGCAGTCGGTCGGCAGGATCATACTACGAGCAGTACTTC | CASSRSAGSYYEQYF
TRBJ2-1 | NA | TRBV7-8 | NA | 16 | TGTGCCAGCAGCTCAGAGATGGGGAGCCTGTACAATGAGCAGTTCTTC | CASSSEMGSLYNEQFF
TRBJ2-2 | NA | TRBV12-5 | few | 11 | TGTGCTAGTGGTTTCCCCGGGGAGCTGTTTTTT | CASGFPGELFF
TRBJ1-2 | NA | TRBV5-8 | NA | 15 | TGTGCCAGCAGCTCCCCTCTCATGGCCAACTATGGCTACACCTTC | CASSSPLMANYGYTF
TRBJ1-5 | NA | TRBV5-6 | NA | 15 | TGTGCCAGCAGCTTCGGGCGGGGACGCAATCAGCCCCAGCATTTT | CASSFGRGRNQPQHF
TRBJ2-5 | TRBD2 | TRBV27 | NA | 17 | TGTGCCAGCACTAAAGGCCTCGCTAGCGGGGGGCGGGAGACCCAGTACTTC | CASTKGLASGGRETQYF
TRBJ2-3 | NA | TRBV11-2 | NA | 10 | TGTGCCAGCAGCCGCGATACGCAGTATTTT | CASSRDTQYF
TRBJ1-1 | NA | TRBV7-6 | few | 14 | TGTGCCAGCAGCATTGGGCTGGAGAACACTGAAGCTTTCTTT | CASSIGLENTEAFF
TRBJ1-3 | NA | TRBV7-9 | few | 15 | TGTGCCAGCACCTTGGGGGCCAACTCTGGAAACACCATATATTTT | CASTLGANSGNTIYF
TRBJ2-3 | TRBD1 | TRBV2 | NA | 15 | TGTGCCAGCACCCCCGGACAGGGTGGCGCAGATACGCAGTATTTT | CASTPGQGGADTQYF
TRBJ1-4 | NA | TRBV4-3 | NA | 14 | TGCGCCAGCAGCCAACCCGGTTATAATGAAAAACTGTTTTTT | CASSQPGYNEKLFF
TRBJ2-7 | NA | TRBV7-9 | NA | 13 | TGTGCCAGCAGCCGCGCGACAGGCTACGAGCAGTACTTC | CASSRATGYEQYF
TRBJ2-5 | TRBD1 | TRBV27 | NA | 16 | TGTGCCAGCAGTGCAGACAGGGAAAAGTACCAAGAGACCCAGTACTTC | CASSADREKYQETQYF
TRBJ1-4 | TRBD1 | TRBV5-8 | NA | 17 | TGTGCCAGCAGCTTGGGCCCCGCGACAGGGGCCTTTGAAAAACTGTTTTTT | CASSLGPATGAFEKLFF
TRBJ2-3 | TRBD2 | TRBV7-6 | NA | 16 | TGTGCCAGCAGCACTGGACTAGCCTACGGCACAGATACGCAGTATTTT | CASSTGLAYGTDTQYF
TRBJ1-1 | TRBD1 | TRBV9 | NA | 15 | TGTGCCAGCAGCGAAGAAACAGGGGGCTTTACTGAAGCTTTCTTT | CASSEETGGFTEAFF
TRBJ1-4 | NA | TRBV5-1 | NA | 14 | TGCGCCAGCAGCTTGGAGGGGATTAATGAAAAACTGTTTTTT | CASSLEGINEKLFF
TRBJ2-4 | TRBD1 | TRBV5-4 | NA | 14 | TGTGCCAGCAGTCGGACAGGGGCCAAAAACATTCAGTACTTC | CASSRTGAKNIQYF
TRBJ1-5 | NA | TRBV20-1 | NA | 11 | TGCAGTGCTAGAGGCAGTCAGCCCCAGCATTTT | CSARGSQPQHF
TRBJ1-1 | NA | TRBV19 | NA | 13 | TGTGCCAGTAGTAGGGGGTCGGGGAATGAAGCTTTCTTT | CASSRGSGNEAFF
TRBJ1-6 | TRBD1 | TRBV5-1 | NA | 18 | TGCGCCAGCAGCCAAAAAACAGGGGACAGCTCCTATAATTCACCCCTCCACTTT | CASSQKTGDSSYNSPLHF
TRBJ2-4 | TRBD1 | TRBV9 | NA | 21 | TGTGCCAGCAGCGTAGAAACTGCGACAGGGGGGTTTGTTGGGGCCAAAAACATTCAGTACTTC | CASSVETATGGFVGAKNIQYF
TRBJ1-4 | TRBD1 | TRBV9 | NA | 13 | TGTGCCAGCAGCGTGACAGGGGTGGGAAAACTGTTTTTT | CASSVTGVGKLFF
TRBJ2-7 | NA | TRBV18 | NA | 13 | TGTGCCAGCTCACCGGTAGGAAACGAGGAGCAGTACTTC | CASSPVGNEEQYF
TRBJ1-1 | NA | TRBV4-3 | NA | 16 | TGCGCCAGCAGCCAAGGGTCGGGGGCGATGAACACTGAAGCTTTCTTT | CASSQGSGAMNTEAFF
TRBJ2-7 | TRBD1 | TRBV27 | NA | 16 | TGTGCCAGCAGTTCCCGGGCCGGGACAGGGAGGAAAGAGCAGTACTTC | CASSSRAGTGRKEQYF
TRBJ1-1 | NA | TRBV19 | NA | 13 | TGTGCCAGTAGTATCGGACATTTATCTGAAGCTTTCTTT | CASSIGHLSEAFF